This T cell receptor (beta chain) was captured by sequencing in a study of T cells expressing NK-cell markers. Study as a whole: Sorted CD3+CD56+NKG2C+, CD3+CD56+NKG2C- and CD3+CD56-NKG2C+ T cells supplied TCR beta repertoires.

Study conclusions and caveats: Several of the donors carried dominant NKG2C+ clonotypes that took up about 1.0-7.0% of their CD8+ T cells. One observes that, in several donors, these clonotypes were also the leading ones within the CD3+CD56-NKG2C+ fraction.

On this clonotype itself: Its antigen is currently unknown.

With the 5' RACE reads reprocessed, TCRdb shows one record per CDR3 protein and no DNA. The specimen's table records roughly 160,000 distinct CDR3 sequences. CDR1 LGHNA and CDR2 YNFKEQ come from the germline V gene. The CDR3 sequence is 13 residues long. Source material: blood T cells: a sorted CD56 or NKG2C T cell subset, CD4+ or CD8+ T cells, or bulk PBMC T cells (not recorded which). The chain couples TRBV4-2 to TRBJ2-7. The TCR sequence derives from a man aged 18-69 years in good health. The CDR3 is CASSPGNSPEQYF.